This TCR beta chain was sequenced in a study of control samples from healthy donors and cancer patients. Repertoires were generated with immunoSEQ multiplex PCR, while TCRdb's copy carries only in-frame clones and drops some. The table has more than 25,000 clones, approximately 94% seen once; the top ten hold approximately 6.6%. CDR1 is SGHNT and CDR2 is YENEEA in the germline V gene. The CDR3 is 13 amino acids. V lost 0 bases and J lost 11, with 12 bases in between. The clonotype comes from a man between 60 and 75 years old in good health. V is TRBV11-3 and J is TRBJ2-3; perhaps TRBD2 as D (7 bases). The sample comprised blood. DNA for the CDR3: TGTGCCAGCAGCTTAGATCCGGGGGGCAAGCAGTATTTT. Protein sequence: CASSLDPGGKQYF. The full variable domain, with the rest looked up from reference TRBV11-3 and TRBJ2-3, is EAGVVQSPRYKIIEKKQPVAFWCNPISGHNTLYWYLQNLGQGPELLIRYENEEAVDDSQLPKDRFSAERLKGVDSTLKIQPAELGDSAVYLCASSLDPGGKQYFGPGTRLTVL.